The present T cell receptor beta chain was sequenced within a study of blood T cell repertoires in COVID-19. For the study at large: PBMCs, B-cell-depleted T cells, or T cells provided the cDNA or gDNA that made up the material.

A word on this clone: The same CDR3 is also encoded by other DNA sequences in this sample.

TCRdb's table, derived via immunoSEQ multiplex PCR, lists solely in-frame clones and lacks some. Here the sample spans about 240,000 clones, roughly 86% being singletons. The CDR3 covers 14 residues. Germline lookup yields CDR1 SGHRS and CDR2 YFSETQ. Trimming stripped 1 base from V and 5 bases from J, with 9 bases between. Sequencing was done on a sample of peripheral blood. The genes are TRBV5-1 and TRBJ1-4; D is possibly TRBD1 (5 bases). The source of this sequence is a man older than 75 with acute or convalescent COVID-19. This CDR3 reads CASSLSGTNEKLFF. CDR3 bases: TGCGCCAGCAGCTTGAGCGGGACGAATGAAAAACTGTTTTTT. The whole variable domain, filled in from reference TRBV5-1 and TRBJ1-4, reads KAGVTQTPRYLIKTRGQQVTLSCSPISGHRSVSWYQQTPGQGLQFLFEYFSETQRNKGNFPGRFSGRQFSNSRSEMNVSTLELGDSALYLCASSLSGTNEKLFFGSGTQLSVL.